A single sample is the source of the 25 T cell receptor beta chains below, sequenced in a study of T cells in Graves' hyperthyroidism and ophthalmopathy. What was amplified from RNA transcripts were TCR beta CDR3 regions. The primer set for the first-round RT-PCR of the TCR CDR3 was HTBI. Each CDR3 protein is one row after TCRdb ran MiXCR on the multiplex PCR reads. This table has 480,000 or so distinct CDR3 sequences, 46% appearing once. The sample comprised peripheral blood or thyroid tissue (not recorded which). The receptors originated from an adult woman with Graves' disease, either hyperthyroidism or ophthalmopathy (not recorded which).

This clonotype was counted at least ten times. V gene TRBV5-1 combines with J gene TRBJ2-7, with 9 positions matching TRBD1. The CDR3 totals 14 residues. The ends lost 4 bases at V and 7 bases at J; junction bases unmatched: 9. CDR1 and CDR2 from the germline V gene are SGHRS and YFSETQ. CDR3 in amino acids: CASSAGTGTMEQYF. Written as DNA, the CDR3 is TGCGCCAGCAGCGCAGGGACAGGGACTATGGAGCAGTACTTC.

This clonotype was counted between two and nine times. The CDR3 protein is CASSLSLHYSYNSPLHF. In nucleotides, the CDR3 is TGTGCCAGCAGTTTATCCCTACATTACTCCTATAATTCACCCCTCCACTTT. This rearrangement joins TRBV27 to TRBJ1-6, with D unresolved. This CDR3 contains 17 residues. Germline CDR1 and CDR2: MNHEY and SMNVEV (reference sequence). V lost 0 bases to trimming and J lost 0 bases, with 9 bases between them.

This clonotype has ten or more counts. This chain links TRBV15 with TRBJ1-2, with 8 bases lining up with TRBD1. Germline V lookup: CDR1 LNHNV, CDR2 YYDKDF (reference sequence). V gave up 1 base and J gave up 8 bases; unmatched junction bases: 3. CDR3 length: 13 residues. The CDR3 nucleotides read TGTGCCACCAGCAGAGTACAGGGGGAGGGCTACACCTTC. Its protein product is CATSRVQGEGYTF.

The V gene is TRBV7-3, the J gene TRBJ1-5; D gene ambiguous. Germline CDR1 SGHTA, CDR2 FQGTGA. V dropped 0 bases and J dropped 4 bases, with 13 bases sitting between them. The CDR3 has 16 amino acids. The CDR3 region is CASSLTVVKGNQPQHF. In DNA, the CDR3 is TGTGCCAGCAGCTTAACGGTCGTAAAGGGTAATCAGCCCCAGCATTTT.

At least ten counts were recorded for this clonotype. The chain recombines TRBV6-6 with TRBJ2-6, with 7 bases identical to TRBD1. Germline assignment: CDR1 MNHNY and CDR2 SVGAGI (reference sequence). The CDR3 has 19 residues. The trim removed 2 bases at V and 3 bases at J, leaving 13 bases unmatched. The CDR3 nucleotides are TGTGCCAGCAGTTACGCGACGACAGGGTTAGTTGGTGGGGCCAACGTCCTGACTTTC. As protein: CASSYATTGLVGGANVLTF.

Comment on this clonotype: At one end, the junction sequence differs from germline, possibly due to a read error. J is TRBJ2-5 and V is TRBV10-3; 10 bases are shared with TRBD2. The CDR3 extends over 15 amino acids. In germline, CDR1 is ENHRY, CDR2 SYGVKD. The CDR3 is CAIRLAGATGETQYF. The DNA of the CDR3 is TGTGCCATCAGGCTAGCGGGAGCGACGGGGGAGACCCAGTACTTT.

J is TRBJ1-2 and V is TRBV20-1; weak D call: TRBD1 (6 bases). The CDR3 is made up of 12 amino acids. Per germline, CDR1 DFQATT and CDR2 SNEGSKA (reference sequence). V lost 8 bases to trimming and J lost 4 bases, with 14 bases between them. CDR3 in amino acids: CSCEGGVYGYTF. The CDR3 region has the DNA TGCAGTTGTGAGGGGGGTGTCTATGGCTACACCTTC.

V gene TRBV29-1 combines with J gene TRBJ1-2; no firm D call. V was cut by 4 bases and J by 0 bases, with 9 bases left in between. The CDR3 covers 13 residues. In germline, CDR1 is SQVTM, CDR2 ANQGSEA. CDR3 residues: CSVASGTNYGYTF. The CDR3 nucleotides are TGCAGCGTTGCGTCGGGCACTAACTATGGCTACACCTTC.

This clonotype was picked up many times. The chain combines TRBV24-1 with TRBJ1-2; unclear D gene. The CDR3 is made up of 14 amino acids. Germline CDR1 is KGHDR and CDR2 is SFDVKD. V gave up 2 bases and J gave up 4 bases, with 10 bases separating them. The CDR3 protein is CATSDSGRPYGYTF. CDR3 in DNA: TGTGCCACCAGTGATTCCGGGAGACCCTATGGCTACACCTTC.

V is TRBV5-1 and J is TRBJ1-4; tentative D call: TRBD1 (5 bases). Per germline, CDR1 SGHRS and CDR2 YFSETQ. The CDR3 totals 15 residues. With 4 bases removed from V and 7 bases from J, the gap between germline ends came to 17 bases. This chain's CDR3 is CASSPTGTFGEKLFF. CDR3 nucleotides: TGCGCCAGCAGCCCAACCGGGACGTTCGGTGAAAAACTGTTTTTT.

V is TRBV29-1 and J is TRBJ2-7; no reliable D call. V was shortened by 1 base and J by 3 bases, with 10 bases between the two germline ends. The CDR3 is 13 residues long. Germline CDR1 SQVTM, CDR2 ANQGSEA. In DNA form, the CDR3 reads TGCAGCGTTGAAGGAGGATCTGTCTACGAGCAGTACTTC. Residues: CSVEGGSVYEQYF.

This clonotype was seen at least ten times. The chain carries TRBV7-9 and TRBJ1-4; the match to TRBD1 covers 8 bases. Germline-derived CDR1 and CDR2 are SEHNR and FQNEAQ (reference sequence). V was pared by 5 bases and J by 7 bases, with 9 bases of the junction left unmatched. CDR3 length: 15 amino acids. CDR3 coding DNA: TGTGCCAGCAGCGACCAGGGGGCAGCGGGTGAAAAACTGTTTTTT. This translates into CASSDQGAAGEKLFF.

This clonotype came up once. This rearrangement joins TRBV5-1 to TRBJ2-7; D uncertain. V lost 2 bases to trimming and J lost 6 bases, with 18 bases between them. Germline assignment: CDR1 SGHRS and CDR2 YFSETQ. The CDR3 sequence is 15 residues long. The CDR3 reads CASSLLPDQVGEQYF. DNA for the CDR3: TGCGCCAGCAGCTTATTACCGGACCAAGTAGGCGAGCAGTACTTC.

The chain uses TRBV30 and TRBJ2-2, with 8 bases matching TRBD1. J was trimmed by 0 bases and V by 7 bases; bases with no gene match: 1. Germline V gene data show CDR1 as GTSNPN and CDR2 as SVGIG (reference sequence). The CDR3 covers 13 residues. The CDR3 sequence is CALGQANTGELFF. The CDR3 DNA reads as TGTGCCTTGGGACAGGCGAACACCGGGGAGCTGTTTTTT.

The genes are TRBV7-2 and TRBJ1-1; TRBD1 matches at 8 bases. The V segment lost 5 bases and the J segment 5 bases; nucleotides outside the gene matches: 13. There are 16 residues in the CDR3. Germline V CDR1 and CDR2: SGHTA, FQGNSA. CDR3 region: CASSHPTRGPSTEAFF. The CDR3 DNA reads as TGTGCCAGCAGCCACCCAACCAGGGGGCCGAGTACTGAAGCTTTCTTT.

This clonotype was recorded at least ten times. The chain joins TRBV9 to TRBJ2-2; D could derive from TRBD1 or TRBD2 (5 bases each). V lost 0 bases, J lost 6 bases, and 9 bases lay in between. The CDR3 consists of 14 residues. CDR1 is SGDLS, CDR2 YYNGEE, per germline. The DNA for the CDR3 is TGTGCCAGCAGCGTAGGGGGCGGGCCCGGGGAGCTGTTTTTT. Its protein is CASSVGGGPGELFF.

This clonotype was seen at least ten times. The chain joins TRBV2 to TRBJ1-1; 8 bases map to TRBD1. The CDR3 length is 14 residues. The J segment lost 6 bases and the V segment lost 0 bases, leaving 3 bases of the junction unmatched. Germline V lookup: CDR1 SNHLY, CDR2 FYNNEI. As DNA, the CDR3 is TGTGCCAGCAGTGAAGCGGACAGGGTGGCTGAAGCTTTCTTT. Translated, it gives CASSEADRVAEAFF.

This clonotype was seen a few times. The chain joins TRBV10-3 to TRBJ2-5, with D perhaps matching TRBD1 (5 bases). CDR1 and CDR2 (germline): ENHRY, SYGVKD. The CDR3 length is 11 residues. For the CDR3, the DNA is TGTGCTACAAGCCAGGGAGAGACCCAGTACTTC. Translating it yields CATSQGETQYF.

Of note for this clonotype: A much larger clone lies one base from this, so it may be a read error. This chain links TRBV20-1 with TRBJ2-7; D may be TRBD2 (6 bases). The V gene's germline CDR1 is DFQATT and CDR2 SNEGSKA (reference sequence). This CDR3 region has 19 residues. The CDR3 sequence: CSAVLPEVRIAVRLREHYF. Written as DNA, the CDR3 is TGCAGTGCTGTGCTCCCAGAAGTAAGGATTGCAGTGAGGCTTCGGGAGCATTACTTC.

Worth noting for this clonotype: The junction shows a germline mismatch at one end, possibly a read error. The genes are TRBV7-2 and TRBJ2-7, with 7 bases that match TRBD2. CDR3 length: 15 amino acids. The germline V gene encodes CDR1 SGHTA and CDR2 FQGNSA. CDR3 sequence (DNA): TGCGCCAGCAGGCTGGGGCCTAGCGGACCCTACGAGCAGTACTTC. Protein product: CASRLGPSGPYEQYF. The full variable domain, its missing parts supplied by reference TRBV7-2 and TRBJ2-7, is GAGVSQSPSNKVTEKGKDVELRCDPISGHTALYWYRQSLGQGLEFLIYFQGNSAPDKSGLPSDRFSAERTGGSVSTLTIQRTQQEDSAVYLCASRLGPSGPYEQYFGPGTRLTVT.

This clonotype has ten or more counts. The CDR3 sequence: CASSSSSGRPNTGELFF. CDR3 in DNA: TGCGCCAGCAGCAGTTCTAGCGGGAGACCGAACACCGGGGAGCTGTTTTTT. This chain joins TRBV5-1 and TRBJ2-2, with 10 bases matching TRBD2. The CDR3 runs to 17 residues. Germline V gene lookup returns CDR1 SGHRS and CDR2 YFSETQ. V was pared by 4 bases and J by 0 bases, with 6 bases of the junction left unmatched.

J is TRBJ1-4 and V is TRBV15; D not resolved. CDR3 length equals 15 residues. The germline V and J ends were trimmed by 3 bases and 3 bases, with 11 bases remaining between them. In germline, CDR1 is LNHNV, CDR2 YYDKDF (reference sequence). The CDR3 sequence: CATSSKGVSNEKLFF. The CDR3, as DNA: TGTGCCACCAGCAGTAAGGGTGTCTCTAATGAAAAACTGTTTTTT. Using reference TRBV15 and TRBJ1-4 for the parts outside the CDR3, the full variable domain is DAMVIQNPRYQVTQFGKPVTLSCSQTLNHNVMYWYQQKSSQAPKLLFHYYDKDFNNEADTPDNFQSRRPNTSFCFLDIRSPGLGDTAMYLCATSSKGVSNEKLFFGSGTQLSVL.

Notes on this clonotype: A read error may explain this, as a much larger clone is one base away. The chain is built from TRBV20-1 and TRBJ2-5, with 10 bases lining up with TRBD1. The end of the DNA fits TRBJ2-7 better, so the J call may be wrong. The CDR3 is 15 amino acids. Per the germline V gene, CDR1 is DFQATT and CDR2 is SNEGSKA (reference sequence). The CDR3 here is CSAGDLRDRGYEQYF. The CDR3 nucleotides read TGCAGTGCTGGAGATCTTCGGGACAGGGGCTACGAGCAGTACTTC.

As concerns this clonotype: One junction end disagrees with the germline gene, perhaps due to a read error. The chain employs TRBV28 and TRBJ1-4; a weak D match, TRBD1 (5 bases). The CDR3 length is 14 residues. CDR1 and CDR2 from the germline V gene are MDHEN and SYDVKM. The CDR3 loop is CASSPQGLNGKLFF. In nucleotides, the CDR3 is TGTGCCAGCAGTCCCCAGGGTCTTAATGGAAAACTGTTTTTT.

The DNA of the CDR3 is TGTGCCATCAGTGAGAATGTAGGGGCAGGACAGCAGAATTCACCCCTCCACTTT. Amino acid sequence: CAISENVGAGQQNSPLHF. J is TRBJ1-6 and V is TRBV10-3, with a tentative D call TRBD1 (6 bases). Per germline, CDR1 ENHRY and CDR2 SYGVKD. The CDR3 runs to 18 residues. Trimming removed 2 bases at V and 7 bases at J, with 21 bases between.